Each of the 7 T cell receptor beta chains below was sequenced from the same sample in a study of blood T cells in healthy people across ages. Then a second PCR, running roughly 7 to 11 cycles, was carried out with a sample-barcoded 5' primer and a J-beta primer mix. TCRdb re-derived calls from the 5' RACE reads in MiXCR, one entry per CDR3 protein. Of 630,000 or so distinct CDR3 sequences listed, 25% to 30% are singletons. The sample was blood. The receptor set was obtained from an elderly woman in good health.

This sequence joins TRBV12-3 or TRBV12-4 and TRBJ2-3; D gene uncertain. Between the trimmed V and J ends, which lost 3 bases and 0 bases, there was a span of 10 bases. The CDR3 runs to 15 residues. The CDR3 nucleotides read TGTGCCAGCAGTTTCGGCAGATTGAGCACAGATACGCAGTATTTT. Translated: CASSFGRLSTDTQYF.

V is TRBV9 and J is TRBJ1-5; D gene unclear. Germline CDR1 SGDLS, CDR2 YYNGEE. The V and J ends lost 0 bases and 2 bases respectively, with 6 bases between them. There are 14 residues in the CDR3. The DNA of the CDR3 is TGTGCCAGCAGCGTAGATGGTGGCAATCAGCCCCAGCATTTT. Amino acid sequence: CASSVDGGNQPQHF. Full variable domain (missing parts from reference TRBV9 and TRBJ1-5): DSGVTQTPKHLITATGQRVTLRCSPRSGDLSVYWYQQSLDQGLQFLIQYYNGEERAKGNILERFSAQQFPDLHSELNLSSLELGDSALYFCASSVDGGNQPQHFGDGTRLSIL.

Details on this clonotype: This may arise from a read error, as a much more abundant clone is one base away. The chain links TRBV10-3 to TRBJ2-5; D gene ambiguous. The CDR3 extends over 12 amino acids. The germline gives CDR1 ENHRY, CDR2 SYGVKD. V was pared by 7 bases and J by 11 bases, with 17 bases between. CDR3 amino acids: CAIKSGGNEQYF. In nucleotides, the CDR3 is TGTGCCATCAAATCCGGCGGCAATGAGCAGTACTTC.

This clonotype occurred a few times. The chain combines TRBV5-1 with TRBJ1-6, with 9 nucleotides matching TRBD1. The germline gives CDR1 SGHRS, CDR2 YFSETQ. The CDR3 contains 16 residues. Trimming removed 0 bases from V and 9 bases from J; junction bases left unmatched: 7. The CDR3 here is CASSLGDRERGSPLHF. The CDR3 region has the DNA TGCGCCAGCAGCTTGGGGGACAGGGAAAGGGGTTCACCCCTCCACTTT.

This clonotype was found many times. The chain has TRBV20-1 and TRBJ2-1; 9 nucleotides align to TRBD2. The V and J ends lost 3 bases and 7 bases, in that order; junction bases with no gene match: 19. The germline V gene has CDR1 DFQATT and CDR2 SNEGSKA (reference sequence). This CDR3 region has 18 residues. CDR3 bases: TGCAGTGCTAGCTACGGCAATGTTAGCGGGGGACGTAGGAATGAGCAGTTCTTC. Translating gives CSASYGNVSGGRRNEQFF.

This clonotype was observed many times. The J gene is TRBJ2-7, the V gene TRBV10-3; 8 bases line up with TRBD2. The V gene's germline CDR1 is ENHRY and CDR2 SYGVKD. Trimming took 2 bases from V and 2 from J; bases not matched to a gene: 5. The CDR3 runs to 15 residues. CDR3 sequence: CAISEAGGLAYEQYF. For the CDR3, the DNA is TGTGCCATCAGTGAGGCGGGGGGCCTGGCCTACGAGCAGTACTTC.

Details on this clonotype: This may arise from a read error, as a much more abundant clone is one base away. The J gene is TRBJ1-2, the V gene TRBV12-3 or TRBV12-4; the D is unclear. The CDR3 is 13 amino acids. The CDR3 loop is CASTLLRNHGYTF. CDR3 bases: TGTGCCAGCACCCTCCTTCGTAACCATGGCTACACCTTC.